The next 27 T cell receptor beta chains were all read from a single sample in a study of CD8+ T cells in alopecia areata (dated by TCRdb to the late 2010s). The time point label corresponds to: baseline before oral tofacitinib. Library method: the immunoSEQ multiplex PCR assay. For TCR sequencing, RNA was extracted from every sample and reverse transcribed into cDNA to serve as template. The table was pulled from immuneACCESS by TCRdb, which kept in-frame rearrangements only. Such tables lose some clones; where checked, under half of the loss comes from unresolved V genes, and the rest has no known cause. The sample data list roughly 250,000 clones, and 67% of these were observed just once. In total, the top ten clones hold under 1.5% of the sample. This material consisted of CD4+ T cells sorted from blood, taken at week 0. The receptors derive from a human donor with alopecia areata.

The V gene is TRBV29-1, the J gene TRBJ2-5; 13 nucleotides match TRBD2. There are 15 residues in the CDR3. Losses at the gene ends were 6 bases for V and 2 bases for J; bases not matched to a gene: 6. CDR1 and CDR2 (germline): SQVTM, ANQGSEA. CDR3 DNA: TGCAGCGTACGGGGACTAGCGGGGAGTCAAGAGACCCAGTACTTC. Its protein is CSVRGLAGSQETQYF.

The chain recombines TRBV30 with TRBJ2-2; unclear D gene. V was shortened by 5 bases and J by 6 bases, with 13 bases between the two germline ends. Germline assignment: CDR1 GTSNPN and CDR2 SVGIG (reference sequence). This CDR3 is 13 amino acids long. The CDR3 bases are TGTGCCTGGGGTCGAGAGGAAGCCGGGGAGCTGTTTTTT. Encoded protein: CAWGREEAGELFF. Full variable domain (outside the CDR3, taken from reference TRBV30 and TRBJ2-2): SQTIHQWPATLVQPVGSPLSLECTVEGTSNPNLYWYRQAAGRGLQLLFYSVGIGQISSEVPQNLSASRPQDRQFILSSKKLLLSDSGFYLCAWGREEAGELFFGEGSRLTVL.

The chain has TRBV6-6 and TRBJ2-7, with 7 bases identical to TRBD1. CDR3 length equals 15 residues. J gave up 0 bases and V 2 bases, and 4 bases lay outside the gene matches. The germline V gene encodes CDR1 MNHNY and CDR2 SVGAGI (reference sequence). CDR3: CASSYEWTGSYEQYF. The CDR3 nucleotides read TGTGCCAGCAGTTACGAATGGACAGGCTCCTACGAGCAGTACTTC.

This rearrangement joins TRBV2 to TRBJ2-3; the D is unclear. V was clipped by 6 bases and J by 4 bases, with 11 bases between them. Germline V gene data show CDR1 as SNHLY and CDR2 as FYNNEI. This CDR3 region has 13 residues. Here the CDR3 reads CASSSERADTQYF. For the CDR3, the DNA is TGTGCCAGCAGCTCGGAAAGGGCAGATACGCAGTATTTT.

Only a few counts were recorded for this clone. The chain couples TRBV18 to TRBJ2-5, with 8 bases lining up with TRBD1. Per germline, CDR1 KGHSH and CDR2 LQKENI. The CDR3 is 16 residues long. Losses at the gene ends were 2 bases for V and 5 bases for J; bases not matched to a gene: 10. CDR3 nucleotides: TGTGCCAGCTCACCATCCTTCCAGGGGGCTGAGGAGACCCAGTACTTC. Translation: CASSPSFQGAEETQYF.

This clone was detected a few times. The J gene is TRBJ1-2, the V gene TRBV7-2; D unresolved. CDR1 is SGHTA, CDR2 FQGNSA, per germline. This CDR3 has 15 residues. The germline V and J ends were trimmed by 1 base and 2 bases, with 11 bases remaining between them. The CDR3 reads CASSLDLVENYGYTF. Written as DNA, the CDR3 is TGTGCCAGCAGCTTAGATCTGGTTGAGAACTATGGCTACACCTTC.

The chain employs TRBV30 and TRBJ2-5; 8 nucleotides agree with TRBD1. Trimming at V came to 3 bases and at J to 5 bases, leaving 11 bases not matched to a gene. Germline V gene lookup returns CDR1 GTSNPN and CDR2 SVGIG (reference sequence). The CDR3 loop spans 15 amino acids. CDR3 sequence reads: CAWRGTGRVWETQYF. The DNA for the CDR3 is TGTGCCTGGAGGGGGACAGGACGAGTGTGGGAGACCCAGTACTTC.

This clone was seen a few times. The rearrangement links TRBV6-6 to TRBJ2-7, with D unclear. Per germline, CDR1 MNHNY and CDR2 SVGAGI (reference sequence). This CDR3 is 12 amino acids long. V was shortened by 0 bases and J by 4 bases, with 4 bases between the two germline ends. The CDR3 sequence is CASSYSMYEQYF. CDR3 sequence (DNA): TGTGCCAGCAGTTACTCGATGTACGAGCAGTACTTC.

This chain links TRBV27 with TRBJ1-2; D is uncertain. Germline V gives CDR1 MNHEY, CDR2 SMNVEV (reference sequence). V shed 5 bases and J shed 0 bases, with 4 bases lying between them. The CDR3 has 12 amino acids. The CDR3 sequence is CASSTANYGYTF. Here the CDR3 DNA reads TGTGCCAGCAGTACAGCTAACTATGGCTACACCTTC.

CDR3 DNA: TGTGCCAGCAGTGATCACCCCGGGAGCTCCTACGAGCAGTACTTC. Translating gives CASSDHPGSSYEQYF. The chain joins TRBV2 to TRBJ2-7, with TRBD2 as a possible D gene (6 bases). The CDR3 is 15 amino acids. The ends were cut back, 3 bases at V and 0 bases at J, with 12 bases in the middle. CDR1 is SNHLY, CDR2 FYNNEI, per germline.

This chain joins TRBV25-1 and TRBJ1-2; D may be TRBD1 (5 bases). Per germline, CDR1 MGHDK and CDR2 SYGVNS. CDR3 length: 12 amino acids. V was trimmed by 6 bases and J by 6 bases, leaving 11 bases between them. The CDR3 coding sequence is TGTGCCAGCAGGAAGGCAGGGAATGGCTACACCTTC. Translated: CASRKAGNGYTF.

CDR3 loop: CASSQSGETQYF. The CDR3 bases are TGTGCCAGCAGCCAGTCGGGGGAGACCCAGTACTTC. This rearrangement joins TRBV2 to TRBJ2-5, with D perhaps TRBD2 (5 bases). This CDR3 comprises 12 residues. V gave up 6 bases and J gave up 5 bases, with 10 bases separating them. The germline gives CDR1 SNHLY, CDR2 FYNNEI.

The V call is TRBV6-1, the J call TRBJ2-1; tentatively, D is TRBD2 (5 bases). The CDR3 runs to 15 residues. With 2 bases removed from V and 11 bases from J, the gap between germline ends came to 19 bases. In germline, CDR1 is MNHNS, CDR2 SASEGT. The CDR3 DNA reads TGTGCCAGCAGTGAAATCGGTGGGGAGTTCGGTAAGCAGTTCTTC. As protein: CASSEIGGEFGKQFF.

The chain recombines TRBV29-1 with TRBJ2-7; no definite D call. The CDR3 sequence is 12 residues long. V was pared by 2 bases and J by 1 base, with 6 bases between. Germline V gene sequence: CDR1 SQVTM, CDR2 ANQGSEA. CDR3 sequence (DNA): TGCAGCGTTGAATGGCGGTCCTACGAGCAGTACTTC. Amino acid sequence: CSVEWRSYEQYF.

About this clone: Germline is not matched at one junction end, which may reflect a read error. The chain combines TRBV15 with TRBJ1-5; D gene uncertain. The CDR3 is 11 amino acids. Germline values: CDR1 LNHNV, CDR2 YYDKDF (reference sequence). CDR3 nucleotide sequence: TGTGCCACCAGCAGAGGTCAGCGCCAGCATTTT. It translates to CATSRGQRQHF.

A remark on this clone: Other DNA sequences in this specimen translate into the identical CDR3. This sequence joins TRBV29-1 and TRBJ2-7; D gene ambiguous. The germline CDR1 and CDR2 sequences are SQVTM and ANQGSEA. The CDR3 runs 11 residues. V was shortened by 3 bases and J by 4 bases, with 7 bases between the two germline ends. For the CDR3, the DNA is TGCAGCGTTGACACGGGTTACGAGCAGTACTTC. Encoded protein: CSVDTGYEQYF.

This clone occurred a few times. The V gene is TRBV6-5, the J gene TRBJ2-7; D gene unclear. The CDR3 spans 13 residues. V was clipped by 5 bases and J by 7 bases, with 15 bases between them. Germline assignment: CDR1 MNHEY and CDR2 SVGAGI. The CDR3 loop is CASSLLLSGEQYF. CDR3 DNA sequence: TGTGCCAGCAGTCTCCTTTTGTCCGGGGAGCAGTACTTC.

CDR3 DNA sequence: TGTGCCACCATCCGGGACAGGGGAGCAGATACGCAGTATTTT. Amino acid sequence: CATIRDRGADTQYF. The rearrangement joins TRBV7-9 to TRBJ2-3, with TRBD1 matching 10 bases. J gave up 4 bases and V 10 bases, and 8 bases lay outside the gene matches. This CDR3 is built from 14 residues. CDR1 and CDR2 from the germline V gene are SEHNR and FQNEAQ (reference sequence).

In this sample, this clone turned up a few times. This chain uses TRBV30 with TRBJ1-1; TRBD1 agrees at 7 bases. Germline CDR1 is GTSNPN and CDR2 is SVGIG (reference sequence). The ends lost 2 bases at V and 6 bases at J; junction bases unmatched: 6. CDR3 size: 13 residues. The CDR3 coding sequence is TGTGCCTGGAGTCCCAGGGGGGACTCTGAAGCTTTCTTT. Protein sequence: CAWSPRGDSEAFF.

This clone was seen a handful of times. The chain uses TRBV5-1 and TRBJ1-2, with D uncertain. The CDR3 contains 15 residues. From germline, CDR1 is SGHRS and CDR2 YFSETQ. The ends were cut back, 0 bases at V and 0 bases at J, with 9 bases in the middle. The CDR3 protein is CASSLVAVSNYGYTF. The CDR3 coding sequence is TGCGCCAGCAGCTTGGTTGCGGTGTCTAACTATGGCTACACCTTC.

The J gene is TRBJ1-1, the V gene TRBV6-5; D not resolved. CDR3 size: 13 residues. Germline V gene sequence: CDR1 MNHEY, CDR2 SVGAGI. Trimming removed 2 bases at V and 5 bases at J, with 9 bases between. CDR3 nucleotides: TGTGCCAGCAGTTACCAGCGATGGACTGAAGCTTTCTTT. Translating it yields CASSYQRWTEAFF.

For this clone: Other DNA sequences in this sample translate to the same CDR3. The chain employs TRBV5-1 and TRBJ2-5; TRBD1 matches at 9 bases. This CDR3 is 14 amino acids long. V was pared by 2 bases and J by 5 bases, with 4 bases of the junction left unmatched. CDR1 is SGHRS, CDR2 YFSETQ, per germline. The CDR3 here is CASSFGQGTETQYF. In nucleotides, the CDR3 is TGCGCCAGCAGCTTCGGACAGGGGACGGAGACCCAGTACTTC.

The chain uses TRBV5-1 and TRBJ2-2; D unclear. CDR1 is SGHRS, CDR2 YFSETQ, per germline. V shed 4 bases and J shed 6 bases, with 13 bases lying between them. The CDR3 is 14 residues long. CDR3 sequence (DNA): TGCGCCAGCAGCGACTTAAGAGTGTCCGGGGAGCTGTTTTTT. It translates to CASSDLRVSGELFF. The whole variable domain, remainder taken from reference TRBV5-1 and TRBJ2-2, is KAGVTQTPRYLIKTRGQQVTLSCSPISGHRSVSWYQQTPGQGLQFLFEYFSETQRNKGNFPGRFSGRQFSNSRSEMNVSTLELGDSALYLCASSDLRVSGELFFGEGSRLTVL.

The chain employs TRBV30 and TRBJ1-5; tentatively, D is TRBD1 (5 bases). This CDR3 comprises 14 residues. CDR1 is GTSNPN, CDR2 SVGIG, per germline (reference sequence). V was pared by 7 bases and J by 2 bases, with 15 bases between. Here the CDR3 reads CAFSARGGNQPQHF. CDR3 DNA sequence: TGTGCCTTCTCGGCGAGGGGCGGCAATCAGCCCCAGCATTTT.

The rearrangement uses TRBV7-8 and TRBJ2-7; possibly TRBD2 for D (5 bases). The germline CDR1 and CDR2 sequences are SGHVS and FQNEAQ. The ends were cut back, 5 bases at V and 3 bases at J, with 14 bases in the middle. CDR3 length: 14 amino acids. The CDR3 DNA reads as TGTGCCAGCAGCCCAGGACTGGGCTTCTACGAGCAGTACTTC. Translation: CASSPGLGFYEQYF.

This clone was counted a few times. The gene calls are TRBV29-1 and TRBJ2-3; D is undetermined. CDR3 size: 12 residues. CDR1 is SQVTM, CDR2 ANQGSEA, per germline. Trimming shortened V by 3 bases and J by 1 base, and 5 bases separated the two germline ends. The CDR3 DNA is TGCAGCGTTGACATGGGCACAGATACGCAGTATTTT. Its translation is CSVDMGTDTQYF.

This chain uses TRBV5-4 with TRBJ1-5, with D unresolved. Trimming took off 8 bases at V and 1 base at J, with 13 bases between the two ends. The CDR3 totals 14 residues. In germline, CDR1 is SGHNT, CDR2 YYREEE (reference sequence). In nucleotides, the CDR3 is TGTGCCAGGCAGGTTGTGGGAAGCAATCAGCCCCAGCATTTT. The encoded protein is CARQVVGSNQPQHF.